A single sample is the source of the 20 T cell receptor beta chains below, sequenced in a study of regulatory T cells in long-lasting Graves disease (dated by TCRdb to 2020 to 2022). What the time point label conveys for this sample: newly diagnosed GD, antithyroid drugs for less than 3 months. For both TCR sequencing and RNA sequencing, RNA was extracted from PBMCs in TRIzol. The library was produced with multiplex PCR. The listed sequencing device is Illumina HiSeq 4000. CDR3 regions were amplified by Arm-PCR with iRepertoire HTBI primers to construct TCR beta libraries. TCRdb's own reprocessing of the public reads used fastp at Q25 and MiXCR and kept productive beta chains. Entries that share a CDR3 protein sequence are merged under the most common genes and DNA. The sample has approximately 400,000 distinct CDR3 sequences on record, about 16% of them singletons. Clones ranked in the top ten supply 16% of the sample.

These sequences were also reported in another study, on T cells in Graves' hyperthyroidism and ophthalmopathy.

Sequences were derived from peripheral blood mononuclear cells (PBMCs), sampled at new diagnosis, from a patient treated with antithyroid drugs. The receptors derive from a woman aged 30 to 39 with Graves disease. Donor details come from another sample of the same person, matched by shared clones.

V gene TRBV20-1 combines with J gene TRBJ1-5, with 9 nucleotides matching TRBD1. Germline trimming cut 4 bases from V and 4 bases from J; bases unmatched to any gene: 5. Germline loops: CDR1 DFQATT, CDR2 SNEGSKA (reference sequence). CDR3 length: 14 amino acids. The CDR3 sequence is CSANAGTGNQPQHF. DNA for the CDR3: TGCAGTGCTAATGCCGGGACAGGGAATCAGCCCCAGCATTTT.

This clonotype was seen only a few times. This chain connects TRBV29-1 to TRBJ2-7; D possibly matches TRBD1 or TRBD2 (6 bases each). Trimming cost V 5 bases and J 5 bases, with 16 bases left between them. This CDR3 is 13 amino acids long. Germline CDR1 SQVTM, CDR2 ANQGSEA. Here the CDR3 DNA reads TGCAGCGTTACCTGGGGGGCTTTGGACGAGCAGTACTTC. Encoded protein: CSVTWGALDEQYF.

This clonotype was detected ten times or more. The gene calls are TRBV9 and TRBJ1-1; D gene unclear. The ends were cut back, 0 bases at V and 4 bases at J, with 7 bases in the middle. The length of the CDR3 is 13 residues. CDR1 and CDR2 (germline): SGDLS, YYNGEE. Here the CDR3 DNA reads TGTGCCAGCAGCGTAGGTGTAGGCACTGAAGCTTTCTTT. Protein product: CASSVGVGTEAFF.

In DNA, the CDR3 is TGTGCCAGCAGCATGGCTGGGGAGTTCAATCAGCCCCAGCATTTT. It translates to CASSMAGEFNQPQHF. This rearrangement joins TRBV7-2 to TRBJ1-5; D unresolved. V gave up 5 bases and J gave up 3 bases, with 14 bases separating them. From germline, CDR1 is SGHTA and CDR2 FQGNSA. The CDR3 consists of 15 residues.

This clonotype was counted a few times. The chain links TRBV19 to TRBJ1-1; TRBD1 matches at 11 bases. Per the germline V gene, CDR1 is LNHDA and CDR2 is SQIVND (reference sequence). The CDR3 runs 15 residues. V dropped 6 bases and J dropped 0; count of bases not matched to a gene: 3. For the CDR3, the DNA is TGTGCCAGTAGGGACAGGGGGCTGTTGAACACTGAAGCTTTCTTT. Its protein product is CASRDRGLLNTEAFF.

There are many counts of this clonotype. The chain carries TRBV28 and TRBJ1-1; 8 positions agree with TRBD1. The CDR3 covers 21 residues. Per germline, CDR1 MDHEN and CDR2 SYDVKM. The V segment lost 0 bases and the J segment 0 bases; nucleotides outside the gene matches: 18. CDR3 region: CASSLWFSWGQETLMNTEAFF. The CDR3 DNA sequence: TGTGCCAGCAGTTTATGGTTTTCTTGGGGACAGGAGACCCTCATGAACACTGAAGCTTTCTTT.

This clonotype was seen many times. The chain joins TRBV2 to TRBJ1-6; D perhaps matches TRBD1 (5 bases). The CDR3 is 18 residues long. Germline CDR1 is SNHLY and CDR2 is FYNNEI. Trimming took 4 bases from V and 7 from J, leaving 23 bases between them. DNA for the CDR3: TGTGCCAGCAGTGGCTATTCGACAGTGGGAGTACCCAATTCACCCCTCCACTTT. The encoded protein is CASSGYSTVGVPNSPLHF. Supplemented by reference TRBV2 and TRBJ1-6, the full variable domain reads EPEVTQTPSHQVTQMGQEVILRCVPISNHLYFYWYRQILGQKVEFLVSFYNNEISEKSEIFDDQFSVERPDGSNFTLKIRSTKLEDSAMYFCASSGYSTVGVPNSPLHFGNGTRLTVT.

This clonotype was seen at least ten times. The chain's CDR3 is CASSSPRQGGSQPQHF. The CDR3 DNA follows: TGTGCCAGCAGTTCCCCCCGGCAGGGTGGGAGTCAGCCCCAGCATTTT. The rearrangement uses TRBV28 and TRBJ1-5; possibly TRBD1 for D (5 bases). The germline gives CDR1 MDHEN, CDR2 SYDVKM. The germline V and J ends were trimmed by 4 bases and 6 bases, with 19 bases remaining between them. The length of the CDR3 is 16 residues.

The chain has TRBV29-1 and TRBJ2-7; perhaps TRBD1 as D (5 bases). Germline V gene data show CDR1 as SQVTM and CDR2 as ANQGSEA. CDR3 size: 13 residues. Trimming shortened V by 4 bases and J by 3 bases, and 13 bases separated the two germline ends. CDR3 amino acids: CSVAPGPSYEQYF. CDR3 DNA sequence: TGCAGCGTTGCCCCAGGGCCAAGCTACGAGCAGTACTTC.

This clonotype was found many times. The V and J genes are TRBV20-1 and TRBJ2-3; 10 bases line up with TRBD1. V was pared by 3 bases and J by 8 bases, with 8 bases of the junction left unmatched. The CDR3 runs to 14 residues. Germline assignment: CDR1 DFQATT and CDR2 SNEGSKA (reference sequence). As DNA, the CDR3 is TGCAGTGCTAGTGGTGGGGGACAGGGGTTTACGCAGTATTTT. Protein sequence: CSASGGGQGFTQYF.

This clonotype was picked up many times. This sequence joins TRBV20-1 and TRBJ1-3, with D unresolved. V dropped 3 bases and J dropped 0 bases, with 12 bases sitting between them. Germline V gives CDR1 DFQATT, CDR2 SNEGSKA (reference sequence). The CDR3 covers 15 residues. CDR3 in DNA: TGCAGTGCTAGGCCCCTCGACCTCTCTGGAAACACCATATATTTT. Amino acids: CSARPLDLSGNTIYF.

Ten or more counts support this clonotype. The chain has TRBV14 and TRBJ2-7; 10 bases line up with TRBD2. The germline CDR1 and CDR2 sequences are SGHDN and FVKESK. This CDR3 region has 20 residues. The junction had 19 bases not matched to a gene; V was cut back by 3 bases and J by 2 bases. CDR3 residues: CASSHNQIGAHSGRAYEQYF. In DNA, the CDR3 is TGTGCCAGCAGCCACAATCAGATAGGGGCGCACAGCGGGAGGGCCTACGAGCAGTACTTC. Supplemented by reference TRBV14 and TRBJ2-7, the full variable domain reads EAGVTQFPSHSVIEKGQTVTLRCDPISGHDNLYWYRRVMGKEIKFLLHFVKESKQDESGMPNNRFLAERTGGTYSTLKVQPAELEDSGVYFCASSHNQIGAHSGRAYEQYFGPGTRLTVT.

The table lists this clonotype with a few counts. This chain connects TRBV5-1 to TRBJ2-3; either TRBD1 or TRBD2 may supply D (6 bases each). Germline values: CDR1 SGHRS, CDR2 YFSETQ. V was shortened by 5 bases and J by 0 bases, with 10 bases between the two germline ends. This CDR3 comprises 14 residues. DNA for the CDR3: TGCGCCAGCAGAGGCGGGACAAGCACAGATACGCAGTATTTT. Its translation is CASRGGTSTDTQYF. The whole variable domain, remainder taken from reference TRBV5-1 and TRBJ2-3, is KAGVTQTPRYLIKTRGQQVTLSCSPISGHRSVSWYQQTPGQGLQFLFEYFSETQRNKGNFPGRFSGRQFSNSRSEMNVSTLELGDSALYLCASRGGTSTDTQYFGPGTRLTVL.

This clonotype was detected ten times or more. The chain is built from TRBV20-1 and TRBJ2-1; 9 nucleotides agree with TRBD1. The CDR3 spans 15 residues. V lost 6 bases to trimming and J lost 2 bases; unmatched junction nucleotides: 8. The germline CDR1 and CDR2 sequences are DFQATT and SNEGSKA (reference sequence). CDR3 protein: CSAWGTGRPYNEQFF. Written as DNA, the CDR3 is TGCAGTGCCTGGGGGACAGGGAGACCCTACAATGAGCAGTTCTTC.

The gene calls are TRBV7-3 and TRBJ2-1; D not certain. The CDR3 runs to 15 residues. The germline V and J ends were trimmed by 5 bases and 4 bases, with 15 bases remaining between them. Per germline, CDR1 SGHTA and CDR2 FQGTGA. CDR3 coding DNA: TGTGCCAGCAGCACCGGAGAGTCCCTTTACAATGAGCAGTTCTTC. This sequence encodes CASSTGESLYNEQFF. Complete variable domain (other parts from reference TRBV7-3 and TRBJ2-1): GAGVSQTPSNKVTEKGKYVELRCDPISGHTALYWYRQSLGQGPEFLIYFQGTGAADDSGLPNDRFFAVRPEGSVSTLKIQRTERGDSAVYLCASSTGESLYNEQFFGPGTRLTVL.

This clonotype has a count of ten or more. The chain links TRBV20-1 to TRBJ1-5; 8 bases line up with TRBD1. Germline trimming cut 0 bases from V and 6 bases from J; bases unmatched to any gene: 4. This CDR3 is 14 amino acids long. Germline V gives CDR1 DFQATT, CDR2 SNEGSKA (reference sequence). CDR3 coding DNA: TGCAGTGCTAGAGATTTCACAGGGGGTCAGCCCCAGCATTTT. This sequence encodes CSARDFTGGQPQHF.

The gene calls are TRBV18 and TRBJ1-2, with D perhaps TRBD1 (6 bases). The V gene's germline CDR1 is KGHSH and CDR2 LQKENI. The V and J ends lost 3 bases and 4 bases respectively, with 15 bases between them. The CDR3 is 15 amino acids. CDR3 amino acids: CASSPRDTPSYGYTF. The CDR3 nucleotides read TGTGCCAGCTCACCCCGGGACACTCCATCCTATGGCTACACCTTC.

This clonotype occurred once. The rearrangement links TRBV9 to TRBJ2-1, with D perhaps matching TRBD1 (6 bases). The CDR3 has 14 amino acids. Germline values: CDR1 SGDLS, CDR2 YYNGEE. V lost 3 bases and J 6 bases, leaving 13 bases between the germline ends. The CDR3 nucleotides read TGTGCCAGCAGCGAAGCTAGGGGGTTCAATGAGCAGTTCTTC. As protein: CASSEARGFNEQFF. Combining the CDR3 with reference TRBV9 and TRBJ2-1 gives the whole variable domain DSGVTQTPKHLITATGQRVTLRCSPRSGDLSVYWYQQSLDQGLQFLIQYYNGEERAKGNILERFSAQQFPDLHSELNLSSLELGDSALYFCASSEARGFNEQFFGPGTRLTVL.

There are many counts of this clonotype. The rearrangement joins TRBV12-3 or TRBV12-4 to TRBJ1-5; 7 nucleotides match TRBD1. CDR3 size: 15 residues. The V and J ends lost 6 bases and 5 bases, in that order; junction bases with no gene match: 10. The chain's CDR3 is CASRLNRGGDQPQHF. The CDR3 DNA is TGTGCCAGCAGACTCAACAGGGGAGGAGATCAGCCCCAGCATTTT.

There are a few counts of this clonotype. J is TRBJ2-2 and V is TRBV6-1; D ambiguous. This CDR3 spans 11 amino acids. Trimming removed 10 bases from V and 4 bases from J, with 7 bases in between. The germline V gene encodes CDR1 MNHNS and CDR2 SASEGT. CDR3 DNA sequence: TGTGCCACCCGACGCACCGGGGAGCTGTTTTTT. Translated, it gives CATRRTGELFF.